This T cell receptor (beta chain) came from a study of OX40 agonist ivuxolimab in advanced cancers. CDR1 and CDR2 from the germline V gene are LNHDA and SQIVND (reference sequence). The CDR3 length is 15 residues. Trimming left V 0 bases short and J 1 base short, with 8 bases between. TCRdb keeps only in-frame clones here, not all; method: immunoSEQ multiplex PCR. Here the sample spans tens of thousands of clones, over 80% being singletons. Sequencing used CD4+ or CD8+ T cells sorted from blood, obtained in a trial of the OX40 agonist ivuxolimab. The V and J genes are TRBV19 and TRBJ2-3; tentatively, D is TRBD2 (6 bases). The clonotype comes from an adult with an advanced solid tumor such as melanoma, head and neck, liver or kidney cancer. The CDR3: CASSIDRLGTDTQYF. CDR3 nucleotides: TGTGCCAGTAGTATAGATCGACTAGGCACAGATACGCAGTATTTT.